This entry concerns a single TCR beta chain. PCR employed 60 Vbeta and 13 Jbeta primers. Generated by immunoSEQ multiplex PCR, the TCRdb table keeps only in-frame clones and is missing some. The sample holds 150,000 to 170,000 clones, about four fifths seen once. This sample was included in a study of cytomegalovirus exposure and HLA in healthy donors. CDR1 and CDR2 (germline): MNHEY, SVGAGI. Deletions cut 6 bases from V and 0 bases from J, with 6 bases between. This CDR3 contains 13 residues. The sample consisted of PBMCs. The receptor comes from a man aged 18 to 30 in good health and CMV-seronegative. The V gene is TRBV6-5, the J gene TRBJ1-3; no clear D gene. The CDR3 sequence: CASSSVSGNTIYF. The DNA for the CDR3 is TGTGCCAGCAGCTCAGTCTCTGGAAACACCATATATTTT.